The T cell receptor (beta chain) described here comes from a study of blood T cell repertoires in COVID-19. About the study: From the United States, Italy and Spain came samples of acute and convalescent COVID-19. T cells, B-cell-depleted T cells, or PBMCs supplied cDNA or gDNA.

This clone was seen only once. This sample includes further DNA sequences coding for the same CDR3. Authors' data handling: Amplification from reference gene primers served as the basis for estimated nucleated cell counts. The data were produced by immunoSEQ multiplex PCR, yet TCRdb's version contains in-frame clones alone and is incomplete. V and J calls plus clone size are reproduced from that table; the DNA served to infer D and trimming. This repertoire shows roughly 140,000 clones, around 90% found once; its top ten account for about 4.2%. CDR1 SGDLS and CDR2 YYNGEE come from the germline V gene. This CDR3 is built from 14 residues. V lost 0 bases to trimming and J lost 3 bases, with 9 bases between them.

This TCR came from a woman aged 60-70 years with active or convalescent COVID-19. The chain links TRBV9 to TRBJ1-1; D gene uncertain. Sequenced input: peripheral blood. The CDR3 DNA sequence: TGTGCCAGCAGCGTAGGCGGCGGCTACACTGAAGCTTTCTTT. Protein: CASSVGGGYTEAFF.